Here is one T cell receptor (beta chain) with its context. Antigen specificity is unknown. The repertoire was sequenced with immunoSEQ multiplex PCR; TCRdb's copy has only in-frame clones and lacks some. The repertoire holds tens of thousands of clones, with 89% as singletons. This entry belongs to a study of T cell responses to AZD1222 COVID-19 vaccine. Germline V gene data show CDR1 as LNHDA and CDR2 as SQIVND (reference sequence). The V segment lost 4 bases and the J segment 2 bases; nucleotides outside the gene matches: 6. The CDR3 is 16 residues long. Study-wide findings and caveats: Possibly, clonal diversity was underestimated; donors were largely white British and included more females. After two AZD1222 doses, spike-specific TCR breadth and depth rose versus day 0.

The rearrangement links TRBV19 to TRBJ1-4; 8 nucleotides line up with TRBD1. The TCR originated in an adult who received the AZD1222 COVID-19 vaccine. Sample: peripheral blood, taken 28 days after the second AZD1222 dose. CDR3 nucleotides: TGTGCCAGTAGTAAAACAGGGGGAACGACTAATGAAAAACTGTTTTTT. It is translated as CASSKTGGTTNEKLFF.